These 3 T cell receptor beta chains share one sample of origin, sequenced in a study of glioma-infiltrating T cells. Using RNA template, CDR3s of TCR alpha and beta were amplified with iRepertoire arm-PCR. One entry per CDR3 protein, called by TCRdb with MiXCR from the multiplex PCR reads. The data show 100,000 to 150,000 distinct CDR3 sequences, about 23% seen once. The sequenced material came from glioma tissue, nonneoplastic brain tissue, or PBMCs (not recorded which). These receptors came from a human donor with low-grade glioma or glioblastoma, undergoing nonglioma brain surgery, or in good health (not recorded which).

This clonotype appeared a few times. The chain carries TRBV5-1 and TRBJ2-1; 9 positions match TRBD1. From germline, CDR1 is SGHRS and CDR2 YFSETQ. The trim removed 5 bases at V and 9 bases at J, leaving 9 bases unmatched. CDR3 length equals 14 residues. CDR3 sequence reads: CASRKDRGTGEQFF. The CDR3 DNA reads as TGCGCCAGCAGAAAAGACAGGGGGACCGGTGAGCAGTTCTTC.

In this sample, this clonotype turned up once. CDR3 amino acids: CASSPTKNSPLHF. The DNA of the CDR3 is TGTGCCAGCAGCCCCACCAAAAATTCACCCCTCCACTTT. The rearrangement joins TRBV7-2 to TRBJ1-6; D is unclear. The CDR3 loop spans 13 amino acids. V was trimmed by 5 bases and J by 7 bases, leaving 9 bases between them. Germline values: CDR1 SGHTA, CDR2 FQGNSA.

This clonotype came up a few times. The chain joins TRBV19 to TRBJ1-1; D is unclear. The germline V gene encodes CDR1 LNHDA and CDR2 SQIVND (reference sequence). The V and J ends lost 7 bases and 0 bases respectively, with 9 bases between them. The CDR3 has 13 residues. The CDR3 loop reads CASNPGVNTEAFF. For the CDR3, the DNA is TGTGCCAGTAACCCCGGGGTGAACACTGAAGCTTTCTTT.